A single sample is the source of the 10 T cell receptor beta chains below, sequenced in a study of patients and donors after allogeneic stem cell transplantation. MiXCR, applied by TCRdb to the RT-PCR reads, yields one record per CDR3 protein. The sample lists 200,000 to 250,000 distinct CDR3 sequences, less than 15% seen once, with roughly 10% in the top ten. What was sequenced was blood, either unsorted or a sorted T cell fraction (not recorded which). These receptors were obtained from a human donor who was either an allogeneic HSCT recipient or a stem cell or donor lymphocyte infusion donor (not recorded which). It is not recorded whose cells these are; they may come from a transplant donor.

This sequence joins TRBV6-5 and TRBJ2-3, with D perhaps TRBD1 (5 bases). CDR1 is MNHEY and CDR2 is SVGAGI in the germline V gene. The CDR3 has 17 amino acids. V lost 2 bases to trimming and J lost 3 bases, with 18 bases between them. The CDR3 DNA follows: TGTGCCAGCAGTTACGGTGGCCAGGGCGTGGGGACAGATACGCAGTATTTT. Translated, it gives CASSYGGQGVGTDTQYF.

This clonotype appeared many times. The chain employs TRBV24-1 and TRBJ2-7; no definite D call. This CDR3 has 13 amino acids. V lost 5 bases to trimming and J lost 5 bases, with 12 bases between them. Germline V CDR1 and CDR2: KGHDR, SFDVKD. The CDR3 spells CATSVPGGHEQYF. For the CDR3, the DNA is TGTGCCACCAGTGTCCCGGGTGGCCACGAGCAGTACTTC.

The chain links TRBV7-8 to TRBJ2-3, with a possible D match to TRBD1 (5 bases). The CDR3 spans 16 residues. The germline gives CDR1 SGHVS, CDR2 FQNEAQ. Between the trimmed V and J ends, which lost 5 bases and 6 bases, there was a span of 21 bases. The CDR3 region has the DNA TGTGCCAGCAGCCCGAGACGGGTGGTAGCAGGGGATACGCAGTATTTT. Translated: CASSPRRVVAGDTQYF. Using reference TRBV7-8 and TRBJ2-3 for the parts outside the CDR3, the full variable domain is GAGVSQSPRYKVAKRGQDVALRCDPISGHVSLFWYQQALGQGPEFLTYFQNEAQLDKSGLPSDRFFAERPEGSVSTLKIQRTQQEDSAVYLCASSPRRVVAGDTQYFGPGTRLTVL.

The J gene is TRBJ2-5, the V gene TRBV20-1; weak D call: TRBD1 (6 bases). Germline CDR1 DFQATT, CDR2 SNEGSKA (reference sequence). CDR3 length equals 15 residues. With 6 bases removed from V and 2 bases from J, the gap between germline ends came to 19 bases. This CDR3 is CSAPDSVDAQETQYF. The CDR3 DNA reads as TGCAGTGCCCCGGACAGCGTGGACGCGCAAGAGACCCAGTACTTC.

The chain employs TRBV7-2 and TRBJ2-5; 12 nucleotides align to TRBD2. Germline V gene sequence: CDR1 SGHTA, CDR2 FQGNSA. The CDR3 is 17 residues long. J lost 0 bases, V lost 5 bases, and 7 bases had no gene match. CDR3: CASSPLRTSGDQETQYF. Here the CDR3 DNA reads TGTGCCAGCAGCCCACTACGGACTAGCGGGGACCAAGAGACCCAGTACTTC. The whole variable domain, remainder taken from reference TRBV7-2 and TRBJ2-5, is GAGVSQSPSNKVTEKGKDVELRCDPISGHTALYWYRQSLGQGLEFLIYFQGNSAPDKSGLPSDRFSAERTGGSVSTLTIQRTQQEDSAVYLCASSPLRTSGDQETQYFGPGTRLLVL.

J is TRBJ1-1 and V is TRBV5-1, with 11 bases matching TRBD1. V lost 5 bases and J lost 4; bases outside the gene matches: 16. Germline CDR1 is SGHRS and CDR2 is YFSETQ. The CDR3 is made up of 18 amino acids. CDR3 sequence (DNA): TGCGCCAGCAGACCGTTTGCCGGGACAGGGGGACTGGGCACTGAAGCTTTCTTT. Translated: CASRPFAGTGGLGTEAFF.

This clonotype was counted many times. The V gene is TRBV6-5, the J gene TRBJ1-1; TRBD1 is a possible D gene (6 bases). The germline V gene has CDR1 MNHEY and CDR2 SVGAGI. Trimming left V 0 bases short and J 3 bases short, with 17 bases between. The CDR3 has 17 amino acids. CDR3 sequence: CASSYSQSGVRDTEAFF. Here the CDR3 DNA reads TGTGCCAGCAGTTACTCGCAATCAGGGGTTCGGGACACTGAAGCTTTCTTT.

This chain uses TRBV9 with TRBJ1-5; D is possibly TRBD1 (5 bases). Germline-derived CDR1 and CDR2 are SGDLS and YYNGEE. V was trimmed by 0 bases and J by 3 bases, leaving 7 bases between them. This CDR3 is 14 amino acids long. This CDR3 is CASSVDGANQPQHF. As DNA, the CDR3 is TGTGCCAGCAGCGTAGACGGGGCCAATCAGCCCCAGCATTTT.

The chain is built from TRBV9 and TRBJ2-1, with 12 nucleotides matching TRBD2. CDR1 and CDR2 from the germline V gene are SGDLS and YYNGEE. V dropped 4 bases and J dropped 9; count of bases not matched to a gene: 11. This CDR3 spans 16 amino acids. CDR3 coding DNA: TGTGCCAGCAGCCCCGGATCTAGCGGGAGGGCCACTGAGCAGTTCTTC. It encodes CASSPGSSGRATEQFF.

This clonotype has only a few counts. The CDR3 loop reads CASSYLYDRPGGEKLFF. The CDR3 bases are TGTGCCAGCAGCTACCTGTACGACCGCCCGGGGGGTGAAAAACTGTTTTTT. This chain links TRBV5-4 with TRBJ1-4, with D perhaps TRBD1 (5 bases). Trimming shortened V by 3 bases and J by 7 bases, and 22 bases separated the two germline ends. Germline V lookup: CDR1 SGHNT, CDR2 YYREEE (reference sequence). The CDR3 loop spans 17 amino acids.